Following are 32 T cell receptor beta chains from one sample sequenced in a study of OX40 agonist ivuxolimab in advanced cancers. Here immunoSEQ multiplex PCR was the method, and the copy in TCRdb shows in-frame clones only, minus some. The repertoire consists of tens of thousands of clones, with 90% occurring once and the leading ten covering about a quarter. The source was CD4+ or CD8+ T cells sorted from blood, collected in a trial of the OX40 agonist ivuxolimab. The receptors derive from an adult with an advanced solid tumor such as melanoma, head and neck, liver or kidney cancer.

This chain connects TRBV7-9 to TRBJ2-7; 7 bases fit TRBD1. The germline V gene encodes CDR1 SEHNR and CDR2 FQNEAQ (reference sequence). Trimming at V came to 5 bases and at J to 0 bases, leaving 7 bases not matched to a gene. The length of the CDR3 is 15 residues. The CDR3 DNA reads as TGTGCCAGCAGCCCCAAGGACAGGCCCTCCTACGAGCAGTACTTC. Protein: CASSPKDRPSYEQYF.

V and J are TRBV9 and TRBJ2-7, with D uncertain. Trimming shortened V by 0 bases and J by 5 bases, and 0 bases separated the two germline ends. This CDR3 has 10 residues. Germline V gene sequence: CDR1 SGDLS, CDR2 YYNGEE. CDR3 bases: TGTGCCAGCAGCGTAGACGAGCAGTACTTC. Protein sequence: CASSVDEQYF.

This CDR3 is CASSQGGQGSFEQYF. Written as DNA, the CDR3 is TGTGCCAGCAGCCAAGGAGGACAGGGATCGTTCGAGCAGTACTTC. J is TRBJ2-7 and V is TRBV9; TRBD1 agrees at 8 bases. Per the germline V gene, CDR1 is SGDLS and CDR2 is YYNGEE. V shed 4 bases, J shed 6 bases, and the junction held 12 bases outside the gene matches. The CDR3 runs 15 residues.

This chain joins TRBV14 and TRBJ1-2; D uncertain. Germline V CDR1 and CDR2: SGHDN, FVKESK. CDR3 length: 15 amino acids. V lost 1 base to trimming and J lost 3 bases, with 12 bases between them. CDR3 sequence (DNA): TGTGCCAGCAGCCAAGGGGTTGAAGTGGACTATGGCTACACCTTC. Translating it yields CASSQGVEVDYGYTF.

J is TRBJ2-2 and V is TRBV2; the D gene is possibly TRBD2 (5 bases). The CDR3 has 16 residues. V lost 1 base, J lost 4 bases, and 13 bases lay in between. CDR1 SNHLY and CDR2 FYNNEI come from the germline V gene. This CDR3 is CASSEVLDLITGELFF. CDR3 coding DNA: TGTGCCAGCAGTGAAGTGTTGGACTTGATCACCGGGGAGCTGTTTTTT.

The chain is built from TRBV27 and TRBJ2-3; no firm D call. The CDR3 sequence is 15 residues long. Germline CDR1 is MNHEY and CDR2 is SMNVEV (reference sequence). Trimming took off 3 bases at V and 2 bases at J, with 12 bases between the two ends. As DNA, the CDR3 is TGTGCCAGCAGTTTCCTTCACCAAATCACAGATACGCAGTATTTT. Amino acid sequence: CASSFLHQITDTQYF.

The chain links TRBV19 to TRBJ1-1; D uncertain. The germline V gene has CDR1 LNHDA and CDR2 SQIVND (reference sequence). Trimming took off 3 bases at V and 4 bases at J, with 12 bases between the two ends. The CDR3 is 14 residues long. CDR3 region: CASSISYGVTEAFF. The CDR3 DNA follows: TGTGCCAGTAGTATTTCCTACGGGGTCACTGAAGCTTTCTTT.

The genes are TRBV6-1 and TRBJ1-6; tentative D call: TRBD1 (5 bases). Deletions cut 0 bases from V and 2 bases from J, with 11 bases between. This CDR3 contains 17 residues. Germline assignment: CDR1 MNHNS and CDR2 SASEGT. This CDR3 is CASSEARRGAYNSPLHF. As DNA, the CDR3 is TGTGCCAGCAGTGAAGCGCGGAGGGGTGCCTATAATTCACCCCTCCACTTT.

This sequence joins TRBV27 and TRBJ2-6; TRBD1 matches at 10 bases. CDR3 length equals 17 residues. J gave up 2 bases and V 5 bases, and 6 bases lay outside the gene matches. Germline V lookup: CDR1 MNHEY, CDR2 SMNVEV (reference sequence). The CDR3 DNA follows: TGTGCCAGCAGTGGGACAGGGGTCGCAACTGGGGCCAACGTCCTGACTTTC. This sequence encodes CASSGTGVATGANVLTF.

V gene TRBV10-2 combines with J gene TRBJ2-5; 7 bases agree with TRBD1. V shed 6 bases and J 2 bases; nucleotides not matched to a gene: 9. This CDR3 region has 15 residues. Germline CDR1 reads WSHSY; CDR2 reads SAAADI. CDR3 in amino acids: CASRDQPGQQETQYF. The CDR3 region has the DNA TGCGCCAGCAGGGACCAACCGGGACAGCAAGAGACCCAGTACTTC.

V and J are TRBV2 and TRBJ1-1, with D perhaps TRBD1 (5 bases). The CDR3 has 15 residues. CDR1 is SNHLY, CDR2 FYNNEI, per germline. V was pared by 3 bases and J by 0 bases, with 11 bases between. In nucleotides, the CDR3 is TGTGCCAGCAGTGACCCGACAGATATGAACACTGAAGCTTTCTTT. It yields the protein CASSDPTDMNTEAFF.

This chain connects TRBV28 to TRBJ2-2; D gene uncertain. CDR1 MDHEN and CDR2 SYDVKM come from the germline V gene. The CDR3 length is 14 residues. Trimming pared 3 bases from V and 6 bases from J, leaving 11 bases between. The chain's CDR3 is CASSFYMAPGELFF. For the CDR3, the DNA is TGTGCCAGCAGTTTTTATATGGCGCCCGGGGAGCTGTTTTTT.

This clone appeared a few times. The rearrangement links TRBV2 to TRBJ2-1; D remains unclear. The CDR3 has 16 amino acids. Germline CDR1 and CDR2: SNHLY and FYNNEI. Trimming took off 0 bases at V and 1 base at J, with 10 bases between the two ends. The CDR3 sequence: CASSEARWPSYNEQFF. The CDR3 region has the DNA TGTGCCAGCAGTGAAGCGCGTTGGCCTTCCTACAATGAGCAGTTCTTC.

J is TRBJ2-3 and V is TRBV11-3; D is possibly TRBD1 or TRBD2 (5 bases each). Germline V lookup: CDR1 SGHNT, CDR2 YENEEA. There are 15 residues in the CDR3. The V and J ends lost 6 bases and 2 bases respectively, with 15 bases between them. This chain's CDR3 is CASRDRDGNTDTQYF. In DNA form, the CDR3 reads TGTGCCAGCAGAGACCGGGACGGGAACACAGATACGCAGTATTTT.

This rearrangement joins TRBV9 to TRBJ2-6, with a possible D match to TRBD1 (6 bases). Trimming stripped 2 bases from V and 0 bases from J, with 12 bases between. The CDR3 has 17 residues. CDR1 is SGDLS and CDR2 is YYNGEE in the germline V gene. The DNA of the CDR3 is TGTGCCAGCAGCGTGGACAGCCTACTCTCTGGGGCCAACGTCCTGACTTTC. Translating gives CASSVDSLLSGANVLTF.

The V call is TRBV18, the J call TRBJ2-1; unclear D gene. Trimming cost V 6 bases and J 0 bases, with 12 bases left between them. The CDR3 is 15 amino acids. CDR1 is KGHSH, CDR2 LQKENI, per germline. CDR3 protein: CASSPLRSSYNEQFF. The CDR3 DNA reads as TGTGCCAGCTCGCCCTTGCGGAGCTCCTACAATGAGCAGTTCTTC.

This chain uses TRBV27 with TRBJ2-7; TRBD1 matches at 8 bases. V was clipped by 5 bases and J by 2 bases; unmatched bases: 5. The germline V gene has CDR1 MNHEY and CDR2 SMNVEV (reference sequence). There are 14 residues in the CDR3. The CDR3 is CASSPRQGPYEQYF. The CDR3 DNA reads TGTGCCAGCAGTCCGCGACAGGGGCCCTACGAGCAGTACTTC.

The chain joins TRBV29-1 to TRBJ2-1, with 9 positions matching TRBD1. Looked up from germline, CDR1 is SQVTM and CDR2 is ANQGSEA. Germline trimming cut 6 bases from V and 10 bases from J; bases unmatched to any gene: 10. CDR3 length: 13 amino acids. CDR3 sequence (DNA): TGCAGCGTACCGGGACAGGGTTGGTGGGAGCAGTTCTTC. It codes for CSVPGQGWWEQFF.

V usage is TRBV28 and J usage is TRBJ2-1; 8 bases agree with TRBD2. Germline V gene data show CDR1 as MDHEN and CDR2 as SYDVKM. The CDR3 has 16 amino acids. V dropped 4 bases and J dropped 6; count of bases not matched to a gene: 11. The CDR3 is CASSSLGVGGVNEQFF. The CDR3 DNA is TGTGCCAGCAGTTCCCTCGGGGTCGGGGGGGTCAATGAGCAGTTCTTC.

V is TRBV5-4 and J is TRBJ2-1; 8 bases map to TRBD2. Unmatched junction bases numbered 11, after V lost 3 bases and J lost 3 bases. The CDR3 covers 17 residues. From germline, CDR1 is SGHNT and CDR2 YYREEE (reference sequence). CDR3 DNA: TGTGCCAGCAGCTCTGGAGGTAGCGGGGTAATCTACAATGAGCAGTTCTTC. Translated, it gives CASSSGGSGVIYNEQFF.

V and J are TRBV19 and TRBJ1-1, with D hard to call. CDR1 LNHDA and CDR2 SQIVND come from the germline V gene (reference sequence). V lost 1 base and J lost 3, with 9 bases in between. This CDR3 is built from 14 residues. CDR3 sequence reads: CASSIATFYTEAFF. Here the CDR3 DNA reads TGTGCCAGTAGTATAGCCACGTTTTACACTGAAGCTTTCTTT.

The rearrangement joins TRBV5-1 to TRBJ1-2; 8 nucleotides agree with TRBD1. The germline V gene encodes CDR1 SGHRS and CDR2 YFSETQ. V lost 3 bases and J lost 8; bases outside the gene matches: 0. The CDR3 runs 11 residues. The CDR3: CASSSGGGYTF. CDR3 DNA sequence: TGCGCCAGCAGCTCAGGGGGCGGCTACACCTTC.

The V call is TRBV2, the J call TRBJ2-3; 8 bases line up with TRBD1. Germline V gene lookup returns CDR1 SNHLY and CDR2 FYNNEI. Trimming took 5 bases from V and 2 from J; bases not matched to a gene: 9. The CDR3 consists of 16 residues. This CDR3 is CASSPRTGTYTDTQYF. The CDR3 region has the DNA TGTGCCAGCAGTCCGAGGACAGGGACATACACAGATACGCAGTATTTT.

Points on this clone: The same CDR3 can be traced to other DNA sequences in this sample. This chain links TRBV19 with TRBJ2-7; 9 bases line up with TRBD2. V shed 3 bases and J 0 bases; nucleotides not matched to a gene: 3. Germline V CDR1 and CDR2: LNHDA, SQIVND (reference sequence). The length of the CDR3 is 15 residues. The CDR3 protein is CASSILAGNSYEQYF. CDR3 DNA sequence: TGTGCCAGTAGTATCCTAGCGGGGAACTCCTACGAGCAGTACTTC.

V usage is TRBV27 and J usage is TRBJ2-1; 11 bases match TRBD2. The germline gives CDR1 MNHEY, CDR2 SMNVEV (reference sequence). The J segment lost 9 bases and the V segment lost 2 bases, leaving 18 bases of the junction unmatched. There are 19 residues in the CDR3. The CDR3 nucleotides are TGTGCCAGCAGTTTAGGCCTAGCGGGAGGCGCCACCCCGAGCCGTGAGCAGTTCTTC. Translation: CASSLGLAGGATPSREQFF.

J is TRBJ2-2 and V is TRBV9, with 7 nucleotides matching TRBD1. Germline V gene data show CDR1 as SGDLS and CDR2 as YYNGEE. Trimming removed 0 bases from V and 3 bases from J; junction bases left unmatched: 14. The length of the CDR3 is 19 residues. CDR3 in DNA: TGTGCCAGCAGCGTAGGATTCGCGGCAGGGGGTTTGTACACCGGGGAGCTGTTTTTT. It encodes CASSVGFAAGGLYTGELFF.

V is TRBV27 and J is TRBJ1-2; 10 nucleotides line up with TRBD1. The CDR3 runs to 13 residues. V shed 2 bases, J shed 13 bases, and the junction held 7 bases outside the gene matches. Germline V gene lookup returns CDR1 MNHEY and CDR2 SMNVEV (reference sequence). This CDR3 is CASSLLGQGGSTF. In DNA form, the CDR3 reads TGTGCCAGCAGTTTACTCGGACAGGGGGGTTCCACCTTC.

There are a few counts of this clone. V usage is TRBV7-6 and J usage is TRBJ2-3, with unresolved D. Germline values: CDR1 SGHVS, CDR2 FNYEAQ. Between the trimmed V and J ends, which lost 3 bases and 0 bases, there was a span of 4 bases. CDR3 length: 13 residues. The CDR3 loop reads CASSFISTDTQYF. The CDR3 DNA is TGTGCCAGCAGCTTTATCAGCACAGATACGCAGTATTTT.

This chain connects TRBV19 to TRBJ2-7; tentatively, D is TRBD2 (6 bases). V was cut by 6 bases and J by 2 bases, with 17 bases left in between. The CDR3 is made up of 15 amino acids. Germline V CDR1 and CDR2: LNHDA, SQIVND (reference sequence). CDR3 in DNA: TGTGCCAGTAGCCCCCGTAATCTAGCGACCTACGAGCAGTACTTC. Translated, it gives CASSPRNLATYEQYF.

J is TRBJ1-1 and V is TRBV29-1; D gene ambiguous. The V gene lost 7 bases and the J gene lost 0 bases, with 9 bases spanning the gap. Germline assignment: CDR1 SQVTM and CDR2 ANQGSEA. This CDR3 spans 12 amino acids. CDR3 protein: CSGTDMNTEAFF. CDR3 DNA: TGCAGCGGAACAGACATGAACACTGAAGCTTTCTTT.

This clone appeared a few times. CDR3 protein: CASGTNQPQHF. CDR3 nucleotide sequence: TGTGCCAGCGGTACCAATCAGCCCCAGCATTTT. The rearrangement joins TRBV27 to TRBJ1-5; D gene uncertain. Germline V lookup: CDR1 MNHEY, CDR2 SMNVEV (reference sequence). The CDR3 sequence is 11 residues long. V was pared by 8 bases and J by 3 bases, with 5 bases between.

The chain couples TRBV27 to TRBJ2-7; D remains ambiguous. Germline CDR1 and CDR2: MNHEY and SMNVEV (reference sequence). The CDR3 runs 11 residues. V was clipped by 3 bases and J by 3 bases, with 3 bases between them. CDR3 in amino acids: CASSFNYEQYF. The CDR3 nucleotides are TGTGCCAGCAGTTTTAACTACGAGCAGTACTTC.